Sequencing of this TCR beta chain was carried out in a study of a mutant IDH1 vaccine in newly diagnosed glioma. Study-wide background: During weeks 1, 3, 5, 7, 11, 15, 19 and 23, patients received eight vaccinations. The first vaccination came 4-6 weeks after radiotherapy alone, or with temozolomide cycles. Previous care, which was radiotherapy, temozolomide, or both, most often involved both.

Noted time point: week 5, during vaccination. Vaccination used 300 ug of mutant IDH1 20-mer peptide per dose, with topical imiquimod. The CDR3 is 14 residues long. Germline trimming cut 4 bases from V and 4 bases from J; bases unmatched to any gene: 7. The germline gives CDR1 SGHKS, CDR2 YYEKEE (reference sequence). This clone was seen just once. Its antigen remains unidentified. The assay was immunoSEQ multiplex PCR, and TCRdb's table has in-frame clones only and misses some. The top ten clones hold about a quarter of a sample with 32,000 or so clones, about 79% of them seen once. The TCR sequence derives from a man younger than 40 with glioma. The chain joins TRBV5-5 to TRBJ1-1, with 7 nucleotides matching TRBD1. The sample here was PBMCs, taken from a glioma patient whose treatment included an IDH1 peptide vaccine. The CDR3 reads CASSTGTVGTEAFF. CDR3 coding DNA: TGTGCCAGCAGCACCGGGACAGTCGGCACTGAAGCTTTCTTT.